The 17 T cell receptor beta chains below were found in one sample sequenced in a study of blood T cell repertoires in COVID-19. Assay: immunoSEQ multiplex PCR; the TCRdb copy retains only in-frame clones and omits some. This sample has some 120,000 clones; roughly 83% occur once, and the top ten carry approximately 35%. Sequences were obtained from peripheral blood. Every receptor here comes from a man in his forties or fifties with active or convalescent COVID-19.

The chain employs TRBV19 and TRBJ2-1; a weak D match, TRBD1 (7 bases). The CDR3 runs to 14 residues. Looked up from germline, CDR1 is LNHDA and CDR2 is SQIVND (reference sequence). Deletions cut 5 bases from V and 8 bases from J, with 16 bases between. CDR3 loop: CASSARQGGDEQFF. The CDR3 DNA reads as TGTGCCAGTAGTGCGCGACAGGGAGGCGATGAGCAGTTCTTC.

CDR3 DNA sequence: TGTGCCAGCAGCTTAGATTGGAGGGCGGGCGAGCAGTTCTTC. It yields the protein CASSLDWRAGEQFF. The chain is built from TRBV7-2 and TRBJ2-1; tentative D call: TRBD2 (6 bases). Germline CDR1 SGHTA, CDR2 FQGNSA. The CDR3 is 14 amino acids. V gave up 1 base and J gave up 10 bases, with 14 bases separating them. Combining the CDR3 with reference TRBV7-2 and TRBJ2-1 gives the whole variable domain GAGVSQSPSNKVTEKGKDVELRCDPISGHTALYWYRQSLGQGLEFLIYFQGNSAPDKSGLPSDRFSAERTGGSVSTLTIQRTQQEDSAVYLCASSLDWRAGEQFFGPGTRLTVL.

The chain employs TRBV4-1 and TRBJ1-1; 8 bases line up with TRBD1. The germline V gene encodes CDR1 MGHRA and CDR2 YSYEKL. The CDR3 covers 15 residues. V lost 1 base and J lost 0; bases outside the gene matches: 1. This CDR3 reads CASSQGQGLNTEAFF. CDR3 coding DNA: TGCGCCAGCAGCCAAGGACAGGGGTTGAACACTGAAGCTTTCTTT.

This clone was observed a few times. The chain combines TRBV15 with TRBJ1-1; no reliable D call. V gave up 0 bases and J gave up 8 bases, with 10 bases separating them. The CDR3 is 13 residues long. Germline CDR1 reads LNHNV; CDR2 reads YYDKDF (reference sequence). CDR3 DNA: TGTGCCACCAGCAGAGAATTTGGCAGGGAAGCTTTCTTT. Translating gives CATSREFGREAFF.

The chain combines TRBV24-1 with TRBJ2-5, with TRBD2 matching 7 bases. Germline V CDR1 and CDR2: KGHDR, SFDVKD. The CDR3 runs to 14 residues. V shed 9 bases and J 5 bases; nucleotides not matched to a gene: 11. CDR3 bases: TGTGCCACCGCGAGGGGTCGGGGGGATGAGACCCAGTACTTC. This gives the protein CATARGRGDETQYF.

The chain joins TRBV7-2 to TRBJ2-7; the D gene is possibly TRBD1 (7 bases). This CDR3 contains 17 residues. In germline, CDR1 is SGHTA, CDR2 FQGNSA. V was clipped by 5 bases and J by 4 bases, with 24 bases between them. CDR3 coding DNA: TGTGCCAGCAGCCCGCCGCGGCGGGGACAGTCCAGTTACGAGCAGTACTTC. Encoded protein: CASSPPRRGQSSYEQYF.

The rearrangement joins TRBV2 to TRBJ1-1; D is unclear. Germline loops: CDR1 SNHLY, CDR2 FYNNEI. V shed 4 bases and J shed 1 base, with 7 bases lying between them. The CDR3 length is 13 residues. CDR3 nucleotide sequence: TGTGCCAGCAGTGTGACGGGGAACACTGAAGCTTTCTTT. Its protein is CASSVTGNTEAFF. Drawing the rest from reference TRBV2 and TRBJ1-1, the complete variable domain is EPEVTQTPSHQVTQMGQEVILRCVPISNHLYFYWYRQILGQKVEFLVSFYNNEISEKSEIFDDQFSVERPDGSNFTLKIRSTKLEDSAMYFCASSVTGNTEAFFGQGTRLTVV.

The V and J genes are TRBV10-2 and TRBJ2-2; D is uncertain. Germline CDR1 reads WSHSY; CDR2 reads SAAADI. Trimming took 7 bases from V and 5 from J, leaving 14 bases between them. This CDR3 spans 14 amino acids. The CDR3 DNA sequence: TGCGCCAGCACCCCCCCGGGTAGGACCGGGGAGCTGTTTTTT. It specifies CASTPPGRTGELFF.

The chain couples TRBV19 to TRBJ1-5; D uncertain. The CDR3 spans 14 residues. Germline-derived CDR1 and CDR2 are LNHDA and SQIVND (reference sequence). V was pared by 5 bases and J by 2 bases, with 10 bases between. The CDR3 here is CASSPSAGNQPQHF. As DNA, the CDR3 is TGTGCCAGTAGTCCATCTGCGGGCAATCAGCCCCAGCATTTT. The whole variable domain, filled in from reference TRBV19 and TRBJ1-5, reads DGGITQSPKYLFRKEGQNVTLSCEQNLNHDAMYWYRQDPGQGLRLIYYSQIVNDFQKGDIAEGYSVSREKKESFPLTVTSAQKNPTAFYLCASSPSAGNQPQHFGDGTRLSIL.

This chain links TRBV18 with TRBJ2-5, with 8 nucleotides matching TRBD1. This CDR3 has 15 residues. Germline CDR1 and CDR2: KGHSH and LQKENI. Trimming took 2 bases from V and 3 from J; bases not matched to a gene: 5. CDR3 residues: CASSPGDRLEETQYF. As DNA, the CDR3 is TGTGCCAGCTCACCAGGGGACAGGCTAGAAGAGACCCAGTACTTC.

The chain combines TRBV30 with TRBJ1-2; maybe TRBD1 (5 bases). The CDR3 contains 12 residues. V dropped 3 bases and J dropped 4 bases, with 9 bases sitting between them. CDR1 is GTSNPN, CDR2 SVGIG, per germline (reference sequence). Here the CDR3 DNA reads TGTGCCTGGAGGCAGGGTGCCTATGGCTACACCTTC. Amino acid sequence: CAWRQGAYGYTF.

The chain uses TRBV18 and TRBJ1-5, with D unresolved. The CDR3 length is 14 residues. V lost 6 bases and J lost 2, with 11 bases in between. Looked up from germline, CDR1 is KGHSH and CDR2 is LQKENI. CDR3: CASSGGEGNQPQHF. The CDR3 bases are TGTGCCAGCTCGGGCGGGGAGGGCAATCAGCCCCAGCATTTT.

V usage is TRBV29-1 and J usage is TRBJ2-3, with TRBD2 as a possible D gene (6 bases). This CDR3 has 17 amino acids. V lost 1 base and J 3 bases, leaving 20 bases between the germline ends. CDR1 and CDR2 (germline): SQVTM, ANQGSEA. CDR3 residues: CSVEVPRRAGMTDTQYF. The CDR3 DNA is TGCAGCGTTGAAGTCCCCAGAAGGGCGGGGATGACAGATACGCAGTATTTT.

The CDR3 sequence is CASSAPGTEHYGYTF. Here the CDR3 DNA reads TGTGCCAGCAGCGCGCCCGGGACAGAACACTATGGCTACACCTTC. The chain has TRBV28 and TRBJ1-2, with 7 bases matching TRBD1. Germline-derived CDR1 and CDR2 are MDHEN and SYDVKM. V lost 6 bases, J lost 3 bases, and 10 bases stayed unmatched. The CDR3 contains 15 residues.

The sample holds one count of this clone. The rearrangement links TRBV28 to TRBJ1-1, with D unresolved. The CDR3 loop spans 15 amino acids. V lost 4 bases and J 1 base, leaving 13 bases between the germline ends. Germline V gives CDR1 MDHEN, CDR2 SYDVKM. The CDR3 sequence: CASSSAGSGNTEAFF. The DNA for the CDR3 is TGTGCCAGCAGTTCAGCCGGCAGCGGGAACACTGAAGCTTTCTTT.

This clone was observed a few times. The rearrangement uses TRBV3-1 (or the pseudogene TRBV3-2) and TRBJ1-2; TRBD1 matches 9 bases. The CDR3 totals 16 residues. Germline loops: CDR1 LGHDT, CDR2 YNNKEL (reference sequence). Trimming took 3 bases from V and 7 from J; bases not matched to a gene: 12. CDR3 in amino acids: CASSQLGGQGGGGYTF. The CDR3 DNA reads as TGTGCCAGCAGCCAGCTCGGGGGACAGGGAGGTGGTGGCTACACCTTC.

The CDR3: CASSYEHRLAKNIQYF. The CDR3, as DNA: TGTGCCAGCAGTTACGAACACAGGCTAGCCAAAAACATTCAGTACTTC. The V gene is TRBV6-5, the J gene TRBJ2-4, with a weak D call TRBD1 (5 bases). This CDR3 spans 16 amino acids. In germline, CDR1 is MNHEY, CDR2 SVGAGI. Trimming removed 2 bases at V and 0 bases at J, with 11 bases between.